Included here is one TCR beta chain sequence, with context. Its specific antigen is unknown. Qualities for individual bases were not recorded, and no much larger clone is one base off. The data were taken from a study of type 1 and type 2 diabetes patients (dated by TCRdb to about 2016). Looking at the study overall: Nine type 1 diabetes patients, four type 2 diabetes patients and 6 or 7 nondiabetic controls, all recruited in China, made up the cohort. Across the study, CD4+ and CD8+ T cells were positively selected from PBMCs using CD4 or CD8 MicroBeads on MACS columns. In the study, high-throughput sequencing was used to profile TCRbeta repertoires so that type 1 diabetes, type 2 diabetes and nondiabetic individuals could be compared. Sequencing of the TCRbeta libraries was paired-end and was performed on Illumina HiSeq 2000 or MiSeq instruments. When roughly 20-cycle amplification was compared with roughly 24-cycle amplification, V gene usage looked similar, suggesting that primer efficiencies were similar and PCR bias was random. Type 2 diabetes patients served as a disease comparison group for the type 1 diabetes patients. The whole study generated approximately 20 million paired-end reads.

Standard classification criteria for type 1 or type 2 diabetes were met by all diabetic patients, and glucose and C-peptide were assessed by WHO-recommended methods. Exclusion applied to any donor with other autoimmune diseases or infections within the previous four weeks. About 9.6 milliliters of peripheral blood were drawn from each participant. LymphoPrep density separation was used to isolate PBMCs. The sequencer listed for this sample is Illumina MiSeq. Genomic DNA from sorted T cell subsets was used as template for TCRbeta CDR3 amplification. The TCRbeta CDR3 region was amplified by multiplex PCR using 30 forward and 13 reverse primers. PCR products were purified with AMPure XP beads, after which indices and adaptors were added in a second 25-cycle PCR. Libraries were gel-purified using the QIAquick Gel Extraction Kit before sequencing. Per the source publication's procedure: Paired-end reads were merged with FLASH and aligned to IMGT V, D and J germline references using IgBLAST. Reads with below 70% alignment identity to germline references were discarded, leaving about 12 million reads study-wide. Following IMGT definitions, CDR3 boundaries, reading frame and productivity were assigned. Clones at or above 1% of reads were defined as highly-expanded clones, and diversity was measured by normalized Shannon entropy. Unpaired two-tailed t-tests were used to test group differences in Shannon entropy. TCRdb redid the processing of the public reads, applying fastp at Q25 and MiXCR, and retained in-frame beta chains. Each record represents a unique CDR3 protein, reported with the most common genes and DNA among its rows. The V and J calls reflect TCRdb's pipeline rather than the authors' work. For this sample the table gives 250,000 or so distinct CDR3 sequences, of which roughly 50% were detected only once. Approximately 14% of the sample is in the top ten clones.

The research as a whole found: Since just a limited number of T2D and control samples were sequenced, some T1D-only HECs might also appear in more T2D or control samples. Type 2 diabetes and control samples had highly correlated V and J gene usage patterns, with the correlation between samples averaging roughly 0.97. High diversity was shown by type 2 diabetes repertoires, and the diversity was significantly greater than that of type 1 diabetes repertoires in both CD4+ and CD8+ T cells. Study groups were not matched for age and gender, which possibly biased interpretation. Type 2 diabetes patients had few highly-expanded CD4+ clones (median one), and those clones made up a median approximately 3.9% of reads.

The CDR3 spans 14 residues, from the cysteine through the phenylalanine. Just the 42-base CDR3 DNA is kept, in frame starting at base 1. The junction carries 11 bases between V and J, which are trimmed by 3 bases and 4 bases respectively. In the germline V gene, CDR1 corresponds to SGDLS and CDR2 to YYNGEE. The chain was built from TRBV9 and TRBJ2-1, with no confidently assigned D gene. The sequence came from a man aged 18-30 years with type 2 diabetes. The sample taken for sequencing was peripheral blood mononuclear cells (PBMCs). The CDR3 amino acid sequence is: CASSADVTYNEQFF. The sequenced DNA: TGTGCCAGCAGCGCGGACGTTACTTACAATGAGCAGTTCTTC.